This T cell receptor (beta chain) was sequenced for a study of graft-versus-host responses after intestinal transplantation. Overall study results and limits: Some GvH clones were seen earlier in gut or blood, suggesting intestinal origin. Those patients showing graft-donor T cell macrochimerism displayed high graft-versus-host to host-versus-graft clonal ratios in allografts.

The ends were cut back, 3 bases at V and 4 bases at J, with 12 bases in the middle. The CDR3 contains 14 residues. The germline V gene encodes CDR1 MGHRA and CDR2 YSYEKL. TCRdb's table, derived via immunoSEQ multiplex PCR, lists solely in-frame clones and lacks some. This table has around 100,000 clones, more than 85% appearing once. About this clone: Its target is unknown.

The source of this sequence is a human donor who received an intestinal transplant. V gene TRBV4-1 combines with J gene TRBJ1-1; no clear D. The sequences come from unstimulated CD4+ T cells sorted from spleen or lymph node cells, collected before intestinal transplant. The CDR3 DNA is TGCGCCAGCAGCCAGGCCTGGACGGGCACTGAAGCTTTCTTT. Translated: CASSQAWTGTEAFF.